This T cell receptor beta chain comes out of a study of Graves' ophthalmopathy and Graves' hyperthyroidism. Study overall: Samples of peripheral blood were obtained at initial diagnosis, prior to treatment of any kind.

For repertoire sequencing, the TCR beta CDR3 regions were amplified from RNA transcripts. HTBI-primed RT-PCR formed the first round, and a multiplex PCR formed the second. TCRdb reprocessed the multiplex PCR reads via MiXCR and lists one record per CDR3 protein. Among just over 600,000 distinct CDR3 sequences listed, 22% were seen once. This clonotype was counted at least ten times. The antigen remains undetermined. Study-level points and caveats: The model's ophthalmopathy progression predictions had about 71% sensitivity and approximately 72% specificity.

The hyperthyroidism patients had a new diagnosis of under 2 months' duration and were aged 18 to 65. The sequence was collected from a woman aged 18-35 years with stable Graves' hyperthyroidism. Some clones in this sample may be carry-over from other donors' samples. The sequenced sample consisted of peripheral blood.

In DNA, the CDR3 is TGTGCCAGCACCAGCTTAGTCGGCAGGGAAGAGACCCAGTACTTC. This codes for CASTSLVGREETQYF. This chain links TRBV7-9 with TRBJ2-5; tentatively, D is TRBD1 (5 bases). V was trimmed by 7 bases and J by 3 bases, leaving 18 bases between them. This CDR3 has 15 residues. CDR1 and CDR2 from the germline V gene are SEHNR and FQNEAQ (reference sequence).